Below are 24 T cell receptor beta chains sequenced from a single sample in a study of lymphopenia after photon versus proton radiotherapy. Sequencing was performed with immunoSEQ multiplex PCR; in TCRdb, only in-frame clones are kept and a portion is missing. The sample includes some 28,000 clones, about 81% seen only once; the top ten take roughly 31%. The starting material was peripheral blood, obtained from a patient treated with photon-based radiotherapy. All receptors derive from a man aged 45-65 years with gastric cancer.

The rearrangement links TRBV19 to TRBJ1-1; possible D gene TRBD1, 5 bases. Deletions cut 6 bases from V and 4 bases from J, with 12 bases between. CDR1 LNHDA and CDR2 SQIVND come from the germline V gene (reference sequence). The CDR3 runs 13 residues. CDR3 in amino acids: CASRQGGGTEAFF. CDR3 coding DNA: TGTGCCAGTAGGCAGGGTGGGGGCACTGAAGCTTTCTTT.

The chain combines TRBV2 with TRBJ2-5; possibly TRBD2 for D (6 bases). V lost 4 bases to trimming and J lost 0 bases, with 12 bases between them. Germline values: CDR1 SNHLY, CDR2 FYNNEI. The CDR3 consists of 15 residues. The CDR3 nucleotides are TGTGCCAGCAGTGGGGGGGATACGGACCAAGAGACCCAGTACTTC. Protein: CASSGGDTDQETQYF.

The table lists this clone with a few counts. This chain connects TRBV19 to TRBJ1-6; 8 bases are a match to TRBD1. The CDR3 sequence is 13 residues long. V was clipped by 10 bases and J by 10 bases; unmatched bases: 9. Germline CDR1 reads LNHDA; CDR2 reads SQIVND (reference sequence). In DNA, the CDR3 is TGTGCCATCCGACAGGGGCAAAACTCACCCCTCCACTTT. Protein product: CAIRQGQNSPLHF.

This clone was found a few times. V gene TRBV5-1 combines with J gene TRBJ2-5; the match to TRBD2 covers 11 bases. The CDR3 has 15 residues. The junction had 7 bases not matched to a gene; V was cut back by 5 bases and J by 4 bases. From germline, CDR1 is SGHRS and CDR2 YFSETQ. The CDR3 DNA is TGCGCCAGCAGATCGACTAGCGGGGTGTCAGAGACCCAGTACTTC. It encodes CASRSTSGVSETQYF.

CDR3 coding DNA: TGTGCCAGCAGTCCTCGGGAGGCGCGGAGCACTGAAGCTTTCTTT. Translating gives CASSPREARSTEAFF. The chain couples TRBV27 to TRBJ1-1; D not certain. Germline V gene lookup returns CDR1 MNHEY and CDR2 SMNVEV (reference sequence). The CDR3 consists of 15 residues. V dropped 5 bases and J dropped 4 bases, with 17 bases sitting between them.

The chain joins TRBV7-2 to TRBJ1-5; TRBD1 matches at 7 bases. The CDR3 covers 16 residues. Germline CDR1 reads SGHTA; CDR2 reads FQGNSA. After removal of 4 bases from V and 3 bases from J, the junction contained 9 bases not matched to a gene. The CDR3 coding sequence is TGTGCCAGCAGCTGGAATGACAGGGAGAACAATCAGCCCCAGCATTTT. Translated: CASSWNDRENNQPQHF.

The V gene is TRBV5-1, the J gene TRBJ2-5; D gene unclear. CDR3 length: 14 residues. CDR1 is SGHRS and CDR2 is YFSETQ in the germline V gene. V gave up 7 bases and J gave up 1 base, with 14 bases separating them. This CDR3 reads CASRPGPFQETQYF. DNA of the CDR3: TGCGCCAGCCGACCCGGGCCCTTCCAAGAGACCCAGTACTTC.

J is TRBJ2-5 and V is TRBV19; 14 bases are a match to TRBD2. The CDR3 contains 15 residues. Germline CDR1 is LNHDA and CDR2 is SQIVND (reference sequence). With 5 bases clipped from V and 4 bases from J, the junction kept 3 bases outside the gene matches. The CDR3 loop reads CASSETSGGGETQYF. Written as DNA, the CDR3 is TGTGCCAGTAGTGAGACTAGCGGGGGGGGAGAGACCCAGTACTTC.

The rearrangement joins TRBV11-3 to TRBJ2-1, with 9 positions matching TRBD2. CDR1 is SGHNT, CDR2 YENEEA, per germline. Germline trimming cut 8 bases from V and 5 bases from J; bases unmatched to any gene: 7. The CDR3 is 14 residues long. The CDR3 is CASGAGGGNNEQFF. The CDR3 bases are TGTGCCAGCGGAGCGGGGGGAGGTAACAATGAGCAGTTCTTC.

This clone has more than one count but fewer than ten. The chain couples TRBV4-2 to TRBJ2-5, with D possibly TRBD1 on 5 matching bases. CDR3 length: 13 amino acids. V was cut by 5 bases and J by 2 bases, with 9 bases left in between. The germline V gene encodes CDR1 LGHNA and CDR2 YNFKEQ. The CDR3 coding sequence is TGTGCCAGCAGCTTACACAGGCAAGAGACCCAGTACTTC. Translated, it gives CASSLHRQETQYF.

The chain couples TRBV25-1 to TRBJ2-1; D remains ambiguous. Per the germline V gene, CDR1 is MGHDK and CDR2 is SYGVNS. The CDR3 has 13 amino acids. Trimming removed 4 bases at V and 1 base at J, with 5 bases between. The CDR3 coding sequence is TGTGCCAGCAGTGGTCGGTCCTACAATGAGCAGTTCTTC. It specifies CASSGRSYNEQFF.

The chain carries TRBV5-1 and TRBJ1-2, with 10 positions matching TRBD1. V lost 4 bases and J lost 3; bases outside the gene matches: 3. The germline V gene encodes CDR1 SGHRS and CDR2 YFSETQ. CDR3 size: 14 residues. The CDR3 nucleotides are TGCGCCAGCAGCCGGGGACAGGGGTACTATGGCTACACCTTC. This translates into CASSRGQGYYGYTF.

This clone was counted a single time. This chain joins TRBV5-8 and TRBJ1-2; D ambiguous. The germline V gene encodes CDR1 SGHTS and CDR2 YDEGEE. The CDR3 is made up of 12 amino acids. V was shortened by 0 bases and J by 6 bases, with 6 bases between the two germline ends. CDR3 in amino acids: CASSLAANGYTF. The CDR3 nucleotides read TGTGCCAGCAGCTTGGCGGCGAATGGCTACACCTTC.

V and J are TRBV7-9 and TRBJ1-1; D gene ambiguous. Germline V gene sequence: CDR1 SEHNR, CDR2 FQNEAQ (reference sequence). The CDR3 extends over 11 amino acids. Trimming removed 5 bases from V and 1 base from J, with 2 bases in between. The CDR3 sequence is CASSQNTEAFF. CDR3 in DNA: TGTGCCAGCAGCCAGAACACTGAAGCTTTCTTT.

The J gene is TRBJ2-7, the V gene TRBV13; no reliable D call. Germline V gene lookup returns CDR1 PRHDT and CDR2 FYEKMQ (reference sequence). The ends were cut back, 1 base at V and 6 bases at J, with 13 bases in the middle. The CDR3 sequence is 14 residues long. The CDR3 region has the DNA TGTGCCAGCAGCTTAGTAGGACGGTCTGCCGAGCAGTACTTC. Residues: CASSLVGRSAEQYF. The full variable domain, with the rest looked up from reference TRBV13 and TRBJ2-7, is AAGVIQSPRHLIKEKRETATLKCYPIPRHDTVYWYQQGPGQDPQFLISFYEKMQSDKGSIPDRFSAQQFSDYHSELNMSSLELGDSALYFCASSLVGRSAEQYFGPGTRLTVT.

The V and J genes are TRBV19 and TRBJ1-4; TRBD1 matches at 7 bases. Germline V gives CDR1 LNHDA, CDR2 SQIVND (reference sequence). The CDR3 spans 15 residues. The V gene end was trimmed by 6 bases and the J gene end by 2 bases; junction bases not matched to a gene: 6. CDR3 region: CASRFTGATNEKLFF. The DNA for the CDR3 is TGTGCCAGTAGATTCACAGGGGCGACTAATGAAAAACTGTTTTTT.

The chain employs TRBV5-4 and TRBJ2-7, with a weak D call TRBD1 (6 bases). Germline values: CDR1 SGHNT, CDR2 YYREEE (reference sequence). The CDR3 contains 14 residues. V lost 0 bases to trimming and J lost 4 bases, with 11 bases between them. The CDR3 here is CASSLERGWYEQYV. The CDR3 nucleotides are TGTGCCAGCAGCTTGGAGAGGGGGTGGTACGAGCAGTACGTC.

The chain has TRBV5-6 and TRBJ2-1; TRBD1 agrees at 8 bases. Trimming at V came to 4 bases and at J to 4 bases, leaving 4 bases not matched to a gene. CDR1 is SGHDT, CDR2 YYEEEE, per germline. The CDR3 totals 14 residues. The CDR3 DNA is TGTGCCAGCAGCGGCACAGGGGGTTACAATGAGCAGTTCTTC. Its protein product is CASSGTGGYNEQFF.

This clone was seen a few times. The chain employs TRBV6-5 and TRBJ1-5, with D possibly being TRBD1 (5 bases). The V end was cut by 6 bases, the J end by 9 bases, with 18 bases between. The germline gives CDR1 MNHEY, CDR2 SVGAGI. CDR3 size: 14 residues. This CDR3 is CASSRGGDAWPQHF. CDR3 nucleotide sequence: TGTGCCAGCAGCCGTGGAGGGGACGCCTGGCCCCAGCATTTT.

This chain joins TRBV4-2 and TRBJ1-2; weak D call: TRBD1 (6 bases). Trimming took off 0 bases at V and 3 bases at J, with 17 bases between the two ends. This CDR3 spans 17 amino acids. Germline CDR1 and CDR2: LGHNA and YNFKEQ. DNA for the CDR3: TGTGCCAGCAGCCAAGATCAGGGGTCAGGGTCACACTATGGCTACACCTTC. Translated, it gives CASSQDQGSGSHYGYTF.

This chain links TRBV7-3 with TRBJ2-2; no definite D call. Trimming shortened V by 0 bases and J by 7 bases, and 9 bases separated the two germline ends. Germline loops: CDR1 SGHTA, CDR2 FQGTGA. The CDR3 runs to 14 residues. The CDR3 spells CASSLTNEIGELFF. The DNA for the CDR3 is TGTGCCAGCAGCTTAACGAACGAAATCGGGGAGCTGTTTTTT.

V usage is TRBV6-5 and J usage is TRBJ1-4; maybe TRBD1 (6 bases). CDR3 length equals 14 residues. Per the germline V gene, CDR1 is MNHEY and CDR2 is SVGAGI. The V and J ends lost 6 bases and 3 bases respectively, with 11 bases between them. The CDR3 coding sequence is TGTGCCAGCAGAGAACAGGGTGCTAATGAAAAACTGTTTTTT. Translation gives CASREQGANEKLFF.

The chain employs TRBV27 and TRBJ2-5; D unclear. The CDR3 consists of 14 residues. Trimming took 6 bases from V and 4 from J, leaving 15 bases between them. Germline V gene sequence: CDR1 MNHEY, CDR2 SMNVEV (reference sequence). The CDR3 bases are TGTGCCAGCAGCTTAAGACCATCCCCAGAGACCCAGTACTTC. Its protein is CASSLRPSPETQYF.

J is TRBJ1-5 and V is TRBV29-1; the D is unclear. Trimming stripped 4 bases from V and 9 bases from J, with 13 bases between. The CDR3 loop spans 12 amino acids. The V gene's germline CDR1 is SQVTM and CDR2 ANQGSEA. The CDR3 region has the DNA TGCAGCGTTGGACACCGGGGTGGGCCCCAGCATTTT. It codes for CSVGHRGGPQHF.